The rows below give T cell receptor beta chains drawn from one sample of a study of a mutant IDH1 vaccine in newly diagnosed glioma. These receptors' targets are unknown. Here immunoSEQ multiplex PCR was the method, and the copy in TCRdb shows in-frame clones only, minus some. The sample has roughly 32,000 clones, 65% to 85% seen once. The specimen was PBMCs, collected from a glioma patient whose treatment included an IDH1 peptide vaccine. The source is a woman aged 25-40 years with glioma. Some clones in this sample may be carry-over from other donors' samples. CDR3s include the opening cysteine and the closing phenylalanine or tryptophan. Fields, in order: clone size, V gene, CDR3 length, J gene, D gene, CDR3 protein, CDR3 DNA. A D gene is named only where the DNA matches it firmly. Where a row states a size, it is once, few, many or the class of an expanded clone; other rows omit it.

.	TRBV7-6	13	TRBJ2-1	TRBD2	CASSLGLGDEQFF	TGTGCCAGCAGCTTGGGACTAGGGGATGAGCAGTTCTTC
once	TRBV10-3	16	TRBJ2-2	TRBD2	CAAVAGGRNNTGELFF	TGTGCCGCCGTAGCGGGAGGCCGGAATAACACCGGGGAGCTGTTTTTT
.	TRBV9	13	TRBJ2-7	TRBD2	CASSVGTSGEQYF	TGTGCCAGCAGCGTGGGGACTAGCGGCGAGCAGTACTTC
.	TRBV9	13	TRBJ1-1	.	CASSPYLNTEAFF	TGTGCCAGCAGCCCTTACTTGAACACTGAAGCTTTCTTT
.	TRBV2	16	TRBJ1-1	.	CASQPPPTGVNTEAFF	TGTGCCAGCCAACCCCCTCCTACAGGAGTGAACACTGAAGCTTTCTTT
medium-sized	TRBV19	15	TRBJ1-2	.	CASSSQDRGNYGYTF	TGTGCCAGTAGTAGCCAGGATCGGGGAAACTATGGCTACACCTTC
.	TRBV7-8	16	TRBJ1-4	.	CASSPAGSVRGEKLFF	TGTGCCAGCAGCCCCGCGGGCTCGGTGCGGGGTGAAAAACTGTTTTTT
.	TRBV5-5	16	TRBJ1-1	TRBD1	CASSMGQNLMNTEAFF	TGTGCCAGCAGCATGGGACAGAACCTAATGAACACTGAAGCTTTCTTT
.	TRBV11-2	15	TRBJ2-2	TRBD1	CASSPRTGFGGELFF	TGTGCCAGCAGCCCGAGGACAGGGTTCGGCGGGGAGCTGTTTTTT
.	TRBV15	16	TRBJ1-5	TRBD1	CATSRGGGESNQPQHF	TGTGCCACCAGCAGAGGAGGGGGCGAGAGCAATCAGCCCCAGCATTTT